A single sample gave rise to the 28 T cell receptor beta chains below, sequenced in a study of T cell repertoires in cytomegalovirus infection. TCRdb called the reads again in MiXCR, with one record for every CDR3 protein. Of hundreds of thousands of distinct CDR3 sequences in the sample, less than 25% were seen once. Material for sequencing was CD8+ T cells from PBMCs. Receptor source: a human donor in good health (CMV status not recorded). Some clones in this sample may be carry-over from other donors' samples.

Turning to this clonotype: A much larger clone is a single base away; this may be a read error. This chain connects TRBV28 to TRBJ2-1, with 10 bases lining up with TRBD1. CDR3 length: 14 amino acids. Germline loops: CDR1 MDHEN, CDR2 SYDVKM. Here the CDR3 reads CVSRSGTGVNEQFF. DNA for the CDR3: TGTGTCAGCAGATCCGGGACAGGGGTCAATGAGCAGTTCTTC. Using reference TRBV28 and TRBJ2-1 for the parts outside the CDR3, the full variable domain is DVKVTQSSRYLVKRTGEKVFLECVQDMDHENMFWYRQDPGLGLRLIYFSYDVKMKEKGDIPEGYSVSREKKERFSLILESASTNQTSMYLCVSRSGTGVNEQFFGPGTRLTVL.

This clonotype appeared a few times. The chain combines TRBV7-9 with TRBJ2-5; unclear D gene. V lost 5 bases, J lost 3 bases, and 7 bases lay in between. Germline V lookup: CDR1 SEHNR, CDR2 FQNEAQ (reference sequence). The CDR3 sequence is 12 residues long. CDR3 nucleotides: TGTGCCAGCAGCCAGACCGAAGAGACCCAGTACTTC. Its protein is CASSQTEETQYF. Full variable domain (outside the CDR3, taken from reference TRBV7-9 and TRBJ2-5): DTGVSQNPRHKITKRGQNVTFRCDPISEHNRLYWYRQTLGQGPEFLTYFQNEAQLEKSRLLSDRFSAERPKGSFSTLEIQRTEQGDSAMYLCASSQTEETQYFGPGTRLLVL.

V usage is TRBV12-3 or TRBV12-4 and J usage is TRBJ1-5; TRBD1 matches 7 bases. The junction had 4 bases not matched to a gene; V was cut back by 5 bases and J by 9 bases. The CDR3 spans 12 residues. CDR3 protein: CASSPGQLPQHF. For the CDR3, the DNA is TGTGCCAGCAGTCCGGGACAGTTGCCCCAGCATTTT.

This clonotype appeared many times. This chain links TRBV7-6 with TRBJ2-1, with D possibly TRBD2 on 6 matching bases. CDR1 is SGHVS and CDR2 is FNYEAQ in the germline V gene. The V and J ends lost 3 bases and 9 bases respectively, with 12 bases between them. The CDR3 spans 13 residues. The CDR3 here is CASSFGGRSEQFF. The CDR3 nucleotides read TGTGCCAGCAGCTTCGGGGGTCGCAGTGAGCAGTTCTTC.

Only a few counts were recorded for this clonotype. DNA for the CDR3: TGTGCCAGCAGCCGGACCGGACGCAGCAATGAGCAGTTCTTC. Translation gives CASSRTGRSNEQFF. J is TRBJ2-1 and V is TRBV14, with unresolved D. The CDR3 length is 14 residues. With 4 bases removed from V and 6 bases from J, the gap between germline ends came to 13 bases. Germline CDR1 reads SGHDN; CDR2 reads FVKESK. Together with reference TRBV14 and TRBJ2-1, the CDR3 gives the full variable domain: EAGVTQFPSHSVIEKGQTVTLRCDPISGHDNLYWYRRVMGKEIKFLLHFVKESKQDESGMPNNRFLAERTGGTYSTLKVQPAELEDSGVYFCASSRTGRSNEQFFGPGTRLTVL.

This chain uses TRBV7-9 with TRBJ2-5, with D uncertain. CDR3 length equals 16 residues. Looked up from germline, CDR1 is SEHNR and CDR2 is FQNEAQ (reference sequence). Trimming took off 4 bases at V and 5 bases at J, with 20 bases between the two ends. The CDR3 reads CASSSEIPFEWETQYF. CDR3 DNA sequence: TGTGCCAGCAGCTCCGAAATCCCATTTGAGTGGGAGACCCAGTACTTC.

This chain connects TRBV20-1 to TRBJ1-5; D is unresolved. Germline-derived CDR1 and CDR2 are DFQATT and SNEGSKA (reference sequence). The CDR3 covers 18 residues. Trimming shortened V by 1 base and J by 0 bases, and 19 bases separated the two germline ends. The CDR3 sequence: CSARAFPGRKDSNQPQHF. The CDR3 nucleotides read TGCAGTGCTAGAGCCTTTCCCGGGAGAAAGGATAGCAATCAGCCCCAGCATTTT.

This chain uses TRBV7-9 with TRBJ2-7, with D perhaps matching TRBD1 (6 bases). This CDR3 region has 14 residues. V lost 5 bases, J lost 6 bases, and 17 bases lay in between. The germline V gene encodes CDR1 SEHNR and CDR2 FQNEAQ (reference sequence). The CDR3 sequence: CASSAPGTSAEQYF. In DNA form, the CDR3 reads TGTGCCAGCAGCGCTCCAGGGACATCCGCCGAGCAGTACTTC.

This chain connects TRBV14 to TRBJ2-1; no definite D call. Germline V gene sequence: CDR1 SGHDN, CDR2 FVKESK. The V end was cut by 3 bases, the J end by 4 bases, with 19 bases between. The CDR3 has 17 amino acids. The CDR3 bases are TGTGCCAGCAGCCATGAGAGAGTACAAGCGAGGTACAATGAGCAGTTCTTC. Amino acid sequence: CASSHERVQARYNEQFF.

V usage is TRBV10-3 and J usage is TRBJ1-2, with 7 bases aligning to TRBD1. With V trimmed by 3 bases and J by 4 bases, 20 bases remained unmatched. Germline CDR1 ENHRY, CDR2 SYGVKD. The CDR3 runs 19 residues. CDR3 nucleotides: TGTGCCATCAGTGAACCTTCGGGACAGCTCCTCGAGAGGGCCTATGGCTACACCTTC. Translation gives CAISEPSGQLLERAYGYTF.

The rearrangement links TRBV6-5 to TRBJ1-1; D is perhaps TRBD1 (5 bases). Trimming left V 2 bases short and J 6 bases short, with 13 bases between. Germline CDR1 MNHEY, CDR2 SVGAGI. This CDR3 is built from 14 residues. CDR3 residues: CASSYSQGVAEAFF. The CDR3 nucleotides read TGTGCCAGCAGTTACAGTCAGGGAGTTGCTGAAGCTTTCTTT.

Concerning this clonotype: This may arise from a read error, as a much more abundant clone is one base away. CDR3 loop: CVSTLGGPLYGYTF. The CDR3 bases are TGTGTCAGCACCCTAGGGGGTCCTCTCTATGGCTACACCTTC. The chain is built from TRBV12-3 or TRBV12-4 and TRBJ1-2; tentatively, D is TRBD1 (6 bases). The CDR3 has 14 residues.

V is TRBV5-1 and J is TRBJ2-1; D not resolved. Germline V CDR1 and CDR2: SGHRS, YFSETQ. This CDR3 is 15 amino acids long. V was cut by 0 bases and J by 4 bases, with 11 bases left in between. CDR3 coding DNA: TGCGCCAGCAGCTTGGAGTCGGAACTGTACAATGAGCAGTTCTTC. This encodes CASSLESELYNEQFF.

The chain couples TRBV20-1 to TRBJ2-1, with TRBD2 as a possible D gene (5 bases). This CDR3 is built from 18 residues. Germline V gives CDR1 DFQATT, CDR2 SNEGSKA (reference sequence). Trimming took off 6 bases at V and 4 bases at J, with 28 bases between the two ends. The DNA for the CDR3 is TGCAGTGCCGCCCCCCAAAAGAGGGAGATAGGATCTTACAATGAGCAGTTCTTC. It yields the protein CSAAPQKREIGSYNEQFF.

This clonotype was observed a few times. The chain joins TRBV20-1 to TRBJ2-1; 11 bases are a match to TRBD2. Germline CDR1 and CDR2: DFQATT and SNEGSKA (reference sequence). The CDR3 spans 17 residues. With V trimmed by 3 bases and J by 2 bases, 9 bases remained unmatched. The CDR3 sequence is CSARDLLAGVTYNEQFF. The CDR3 DNA reads as TGCAGTGCTAGGGACTTACTAGCGGGGGTTACCTACAATGAGCAGTTCTTC.

Comments on this clonotype: A read error may explain this, as a much larger clone is one base away. The chain joins TRBV28 to TRBJ1-2; no reliable D call. The CDR3 runs to 13 residues. The germline V gene encodes CDR1 MDHEN and CDR2 SYDVKM. The CDR3 sequence: CVSEGRPNYGYTF. The DNA of the CDR3 is TGTGTCAGCGAGGGCAGACCCAACTATGGCTACACCTTC.

This sequence joins TRBV7-8 and TRBJ2-3, with a tentative D call TRBD2 (5 bases). Trimming removed 3 bases from V and 6 bases from J, with 10 bases in between. Germline CDR1 is SGHVS and CDR2 is FQNEAQ. This CDR3 spans 13 amino acids. As DNA, the CDR3 is TGTGCCAGCAGCTTGGACCGAGGGGATACGCAGTATTTT. Its protein product is CASSLDRGDTQYF.

This clonotype was recorded at least ten times. The rearrangement links TRBV7-8 to TRBJ1-2; 11 nucleotides line up with TRBD1. CDR3 size: 17 residues. The V gene's germline CDR1 is SGHVS and CDR2 FQNEAQ. The J segment lost 3 bases and the V segment lost 0 bases, leaving 6 bases of the junction unmatched. The CDR3 loop is CASSLATSGQGDYGYTF. The CDR3 DNA sequence: TGTGCCAGCAGCTTAGCTACCTCGGGACAGGGGGACTATGGCTACACCTTC.

The rearrangement uses TRBV29-1 and TRBJ2-3; 8 bases are a match to TRBD2. This CDR3 is built from 18 residues. Germline-derived CDR1 and CDR2 are SQVTM and ANQGSEA. The junction had 22 bases not matched to a gene; V was cut back by 7 bases and J by 4 bases. The CDR3 region is CSAPPIQRGIGSPDTQYF. The CDR3 coding sequence is TGCAGCGCTCCCCCGATCCAGCGGGGGATAGGATCCCCAGATACGCAGTATTTT.

In this sample, this clonotype turned up a few times. V is TRBV15 and J is TRBJ2-1; no clear D gene. CDR1 and CDR2 (germline): LNHNV, YYDKDF (reference sequence). The V end was cut by 4 bases, the J end by 5 bases, with 15 bases between. The CDR3 runs to 15 residues. The CDR3 sequence is CATSKLRGGDNEQFF. For the CDR3, the DNA is TGTGCCACCAGCAAACTCCGAGGTGGGGACAATGAGCAGTTCTTC.

This sequence joins TRBV15 and TRBJ1-1; TRBD1 might be the D (6 bases). This CDR3 region has 14 residues. Deletions cut 5 bases from V and 0 bases from J, with 10 bases between. Germline V gene lookup returns CDR1 LNHNV and CDR2 YYDKDF (reference sequence). The CDR3 bases are TGTGCCACCAGCCACAGGGCCTTGAACACTGAAGCTTTCTTT. This encodes CATSHRALNTEAFF. Drawing the rest from reference TRBV15 and TRBJ1-1, the complete variable domain is DAMVIQNPRYQVTQFGKPVTLSCSQTLNHNVMYWYQQKSSQAPKLLFHYYDKDFNNEADTPDNFQSRRPNTSFCFLDIRSPGLGDTAMYLCATSHRALNTEAFFGQGTRLTVV.

For this clonotype: This may come from a read error, since a much larger clone is one base off. The chain uses TRBV7-3 and TRBJ1-4; perhaps TRBD1 as D (5 bases). The CDR3 sequence is 17 residues long. Germline CDR1 and CDR2: SGHTA and FQGTGA. CDR3 in amino acids: CTSVPVDTSATNEKLFF. The CDR3 DNA follows: TGTACCAGCGTCCCTGTGGACACTTCTGCAACTAATGAAAAACTGTTTTTT.

This chain links TRBV28 with TRBJ2-6; 8 bases align to TRBD1. The CDR3 loop spans 17 amino acids. Trimming cost V 10 bases and J 0 bases; bases outside gene matches: 11. CDR1 MDHEN and CDR2 SYDVKM come from the germline V gene. Here the CDR3 reads CATKTGEVSSGANVLTF. DNA for the CDR3: TGTGCCACCAAGACAGGGGAGGTTTCCTCTGGGGCCAACGTCCTGACTTTC.

There are a few counts of this clonotype. This chain uses TRBV29-1 with TRBJ1-2; 11 bases agree with TRBD1. In germline, CDR1 is SQVTM, CDR2 ANQGSEA. Trimming cost V 3 bases and J 0 bases; bases outside gene matches: 6. The CDR3 totals 16 residues. The DNA of the CDR3 is TGCAGCGTTGATGACCTGGGACAGGGGGCTAACTATGGCTACACCTTC. It codes for CSVDDLGQGANYGYTF.

This clonotype was observed a handful of times. The chain uses TRBV6-2 or TRBV6-3 and TRBJ2-7, with D tentatively TRBD1 or TRBD2 (6 bases each). The germline V and J ends were trimmed by 6 bases and 0 bases, with 15 bases remaining between them. The CDR3 totals 15 residues. Germline V gene sequence: CDR1 MNHEY, CDR2 SVGEGT. The CDR3 DNA follows: TGTGCCAGCAGCGCGGGACATGGGAGCTCCTACGAGCAGTACGTC. It specifies CASSAGHGSSYEQYV.

This sequence joins TRBV10-2 and TRBJ2-7; 7 positions agree with TRBD1. CDR3 length equals 14 residues. The V segment lost 4 bases and the J segment 4 bases; nucleotides outside the gene matches: 7. Germline CDR1 and CDR2: WSHSY and SAAADI. CDR3 residues: CASSVGTDIYEQYF. For the CDR3, the DNA is TGCGCCAGCAGTGTTGGGACAGATATTTACGAGCAGTACTTC.

There are many counts of this clonotype. The gene calls are TRBV7-2 and TRBJ1-5; TRBD1 might be the D (5 bases). Germline assignment: CDR1 SGHTA and CDR2 FQGNSA. CDR3 length: 15 residues. V was pared by 5 bases and J by 6 bases, with 17 bases between. The CDR3 protein is CASSDPTGGSQPQHF. The CDR3 DNA sequence: TGTGCCAGCAGCGACCCCACGGGGGGGAGTCAGCCCCAGCATTTT.

This clonotype has a count of ten or more. The chain carries TRBV7-9 and TRBJ2-7, with a weak D call TRBD1 (6 bases). Germline-derived CDR1 and CDR2 are SEHNR and FQNEAQ (reference sequence). V lost 1 base and J lost 2, with 18 bases in between. The CDR3 has 17 residues. The CDR3 here is CASSLGRGQGSTYEQYV. CDR3 nucleotides: TGTGCCAGCAGCTTAGGGCGAGGGCAGGGGAGTACCTACGAGCAGTACGTC.